The rows below give T cell receptor beta chains drawn from one sample of a study of T-cell memory formation after mild COVID-19. Using its own MiXCR run on the 5' RACE reads, TCRdb lists one record per CDR3 protein. The profile covers fewer than 650,000 distinct CDR3 sequences, with roughly 17% appearing a single time and approximately 8.1% taken by the ten largest. Material for sequencing was PBMCs or a T cell subset sorted from them (not recorded which). The receptors come from an adult woman who had mild COVID-19 (a few samples of this study predate the infection). Cell type and time point are not known. The CDR3 runs from the conserved cysteine through the conserved F or W. Rows may omit the clone size; those that give it use once, few, many or a size class.

j_call	v_call	clone_size	cdr3_aa
TRBJ1-6	TRBV28	NA	CASSLSGIGSPLHF
TRBJ1-1	TRBV6-5	NA	CASRNLFTTGPLNTEAFF
TRBJ1-6	TRBV7-8	few	CASSPQRVGNSPLHF
TRBJ2-2	TRBV7-8	NA	CASSLTGTENTGELFF
TRBJ2-5	TRBV6-2/TRBV6-3	NA	CASSYIAAGTQYF
TRBJ2-5	TRBV4-1	few	CASSQDRGLQETQYF
TRBJ1-2	TRBV12-3/TRBV12-4	few	CASSHDVGGRTF
TRBJ1-5	TRBV24-1	NA	CATRGTGWNQPQHF
TRBJ2-1	TRBV5-1	NA	CASSAEGKAAYNEQFF
TRBJ2-1	TRBV7-3	NA	CASSLDRGWNEQFF
TRBJ2-3	TRBV5-1	few	CASSLTGGSLMLDTQYF
TRBJ2-5	TRBV3-1	NA	CASSHGLATETQYF
TRBJ2-3	TRBV20-1	NA	CSARARGQGARDTQYF
TRBJ2-6	TRBV6-5	NA	CASSPIGANVLTF
TRBJ2-2	TRBV5-6	few	CASSYGTIRLNTGELFF
TRBJ2-7	TRBV5-1	NA	CASSVLPGSSSYEQYF
TRBJ1-1	TRBV7-9	few	CASSTTGQVNTEAFF
TRBJ2-1	TRBV29-1	few	CSVGVERDNEQFF
TRBJ1-5	TRBV19	few	CASNYQPQHF
TRBJ1-1	TRBV5-4	few	CASSGGARAGITEAFF
TRBJ2-1	TRBV24-1	NA	CATSDWGTGGNEQFF
TRBJ1-2	TRBV29-1	few	CSVELWGTKGYTF
TRBJ2-5	TRBV4-1	NA	CASSQSLLLAGETQYF
TRBJ2-2	TRBV7-3	few	CASSLGRWNTGELFF
TRBJ2-3	TRBV20-1	NA	CSARGTGGRTDTQYF
TRBJ1-1	TRBV12-3/TRBV12-4	few	CASRRDRVGEAFF
TRBJ2-1	TRBV7-3	NA	CASSRDGSYNEQFF
TRBJ2-1	TRBV6-2/TRBV6-3	NA	CASRPGLGSYNEQFF
TRBJ2-3	TRBV12-3/TRBV12-4	few	CATSKRETQYF
TRBJ2-1	TRBV6-6	few	CASSFKRDSYNEQFF
TRBJ1-2	TRBV6-1	few	CASSERGFRNYGYTF
TRBJ2-1	TRBV12-3/TRBV12-4	few	CASSFIRGGYNEQFF
TRBJ1-6	TRBV6-2/TRBV6-3	many	CASSERGLWRAFYNSPLHF
TRBJ2-4	TRBV7-2	NA	CASSLFTAKNIQYF
TRBJ2-7	TRBV12-3/TRBV12-4	NA	CASSFAGQAYEQYF